A single sample is the source of the 32 T cell receptor beta chains below, sequenced in a study of T cells after posttransplantation cyclophosphamide. TCRdb's table, derived via immunoSEQ multiplex PCR, lists solely in-frame clones and lacks some. Observed in the sample are under 40,000 clones, none of them singletons. Specimen: PBMCs. Every receptor here comes from a woman between 45 and 60 years old in good health and a related stem cell transplant donor.

This clone has ten or more counts. This rearrangement joins TRBV18 to TRBJ1-5; D unclear. The CDR3 runs 13 residues. Trimming left V 2 bases short and J 7 bases short, with 9 bases between. Per the germline V gene, CDR1 is KGHSH and CDR2 is LQKENI. The CDR3: CASSPESRQPQHF. The CDR3 nucleotides are TGTGCCAGCTCACCAGAGTCCAGGCAGCCCCAGCATTTT.

The chain employs TRBV2 and TRBJ1-2; TRBD1 aligns across 12 bases. Germline V CDR1 and CDR2: SNHLY, FYNNEI. The trim removed 6 bases at V and 8 bases at J, leaving 7 bases unmatched. The CDR3 spans 14 residues. CDR3 region: CASSPGTGGSGYTF. The CDR3 nucleotides read TGTGCCAGCAGCCCCGGGACAGGGGGCTCGGGCTACACCTTC.

This clone was detected ten times or more. CDR3 region: CASSLAGVGEKLFF. The CDR3 nucleotides read TGTGCCAGCAGTTTGGCGGGGGTTGGAGAAAAACTGTTTTTT. J is TRBJ1-4 and V is TRBV27; TRBD1 might be the D (5 bases). Germline V gene data show CDR1 as MNHEY and CDR2 as SMNVEV (reference sequence). The V end was cut by 3 bases, the J end by 8 bases, with 13 bases between. This CDR3 contains 14 residues. The complete variable domain, with remaining parts taken from reference TRBV27 and TRBJ1-4, reads EAQVTQNPRYLITVTGKKLTVTCSQNMNHEYMSWYRQDPGLGLRQIYYSMNVEVTDKGDVPEGYKVSRKEKRNFPLILESPSPNQTSLYFCASSLAGVGEKLFFGSGTQLSVL.

The chain uses TRBV14 and TRBJ2-7, with TRBD1 identical over 9 bases. Germline CDR1 is SGHDN and CDR2 is FVKESK. This CDR3 contains 15 residues. J lost 2 bases, V lost 4 bases, and 6 bases had no gene match. CDR3 sequence reads: CASSLPGQGTYEQYF. CDR3 coding DNA: TGTGCCAGCAGCCTTCCGGGACAGGGTACCTACGAGCAGTACTTC.

This clone was seen ten or more times. The chain couples TRBV5-4 to TRBJ2-5, with D perhaps TRBD1 or TRBD2 (7 bases each). The V end was cut by 1 base, the J end by 5 bases, with 21 bases between. The CDR3 consists of 17 residues. Germline CDR1 reads SGHNT; CDR2 reads YYREEE (reference sequence). The CDR3 sequence: CASSLPGGRASLETQYF. Here the CDR3 DNA reads TGTGCCAGCAGCTTGCCAGGGGGGAGGGCCTCTTTGGAGACCCAGTACTTC.

V is TRBV9 and J is TRBJ2-7; the D is unclear. This CDR3 has 13 amino acids. Trimming took off 0 bases at V and 5 bases at J, with 9 bases between the two ends. Germline V CDR1 and CDR2: SGDLS, YYNGEE. CDR3 DNA: TGTGCCAGCAGCGTAGGAGTTAGTCACGAGCAGTACTTC. Protein: CASSVGVSHEQYF.

This clone was recorded a few times. The chain employs TRBV12-3 or TRBV12-4 and TRBJ2-7, with 15 bases identical to TRBD2. The CDR3 contains 15 residues. The V gene end was trimmed by 5 bases and the J gene end by 4 bases; junction bases not matched to a gene: 3. CDR3 residues: CASSAGLAGGYEQYF. The DNA of the CDR3 is TGTGCCAGCAGTGCGGGACTAGCGGGAGGTTACGAGCAGTACTTC.

The chain carries TRBV5-1 and TRBJ1-1; 7 bases agree with TRBD1. This CDR3 has 15 amino acids. J was trimmed by 2 bases and V by 4 bases; bases with no gene match: 8. The germline CDR1 and CDR2 sequences are SGHRS and YFSETQ. The CDR3 DNA follows: TGCGCCAGCAGCGCTCTACAGGGGACTAACACTGAAGCTTTCTTT. This gives the protein CASSALQGTNTEAFF.

This clone was seen at least ten times. CDR3 nucleotides: TGTGCCAGCAGGTTGGACAGGGGAACTGAAGCTTTCTTT. Translated, it gives CASRLDRGTEAFF. The rearrangement links TRBV12-3 or TRBV12-4 to TRBJ1-1; 9 positions match TRBD1. Trimming took 6 bases from V and 5 from J; bases not matched to a gene: 4. The length of the CDR3 is 13 residues.

The chain recombines TRBV7-2 with TRBJ2-5; TRBD1 agrees at 7 bases. The CDR3 length is 15 residues. The V and J ends lost 2 bases and 4 bases, in that order; junction bases with no gene match: 7. Germline V CDR1 and CDR2: SGHTA, FQGNSA. The CDR3 here is CASSLRGTAPETQYF. CDR3 coding DNA: TGTGCCAGCAGCTTAAGGGGGACAGCCCCAGAGACCCAGTACTTC.

In its sample, this clone was seen many times. The chain links TRBV2 to TRBJ1-5; 7 bases fit TRBD1. The CDR3 spans 15 residues. After removal of 6 bases from V and 5 bases from J, the junction contained 10 bases not matched to a gene. Germline lookup yields CDR1 SNHLY and CDR2 FYNNEI. CDR3 region: CASRQTGLPDQPQHF. The CDR3 DNA follows: TGTGCCAGCAGACAGACAGGGCTCCCCGATCAGCCCCAGCATTTT.

This chain connects TRBV27 to TRBJ2-7; no firm D call. V shed 5 bases and J shed 7 bases, with 15 bases lying between them. The CDR3 length is 13 residues. Germline V lookup: CDR1 MNHEY, CDR2 SMNVEV (reference sequence). The CDR3 loop reads CASSPPRFGEQYF. In nucleotides, the CDR3 is TGTGCCAGCAGTCCGCCCCGTTTCGGGGAGCAGTACTTC.

This clone was picked up many times. The rearrangement uses TRBV27 and TRBJ1-5, with 9 bases fitting TRBD1. Germline V gene sequence: CDR1 MNHEY, CDR2 SMNVEV (reference sequence). The CDR3 has 15 amino acids. Germline trimming cut 5 bases from V and 6 bases from J; bases unmatched to any gene: 8. This CDR3 reads CASSGGTGLFQPQHF. The CDR3 DNA follows: TGTGCCAGCAGTGGCGGGACAGGGCTGTTTCAGCCCCAGCATTTT.

This clone was detected many times. The V call is TRBV6-5, the J call TRBJ2-3; the D gene is possibly TRBD1 (6 bases). The CDR3 loop spans 16 amino acids. The V gene lost 0 bases and the J gene lost 0 bases, with 10 bases spanning the gap. In germline, CDR1 is MNHEY, CDR2 SVGAGI. CDR3 nucleotide sequence: TGTGCCAGCAGTTACTCAGGGGGTTCTAGCACAGATACGCAGTATTTT. Translating gives CASSYSGGSSTDTQYF.

This clone was recorded at least ten times. The rearrangement uses TRBV28 and TRBJ2-3, with 9 bases aligning to TRBD2. Germline CDR1 MDHEN, CDR2 SYDVKM. The ends lost 3 bases at V and 5 bases at J; junction bases unmatched: 12. The CDR3 covers 17 residues. The CDR3 DNA sequence: TGTGCCAGCAGTTTTCCGTTAGCGGGAGCTGAGGGAGATACGCAGTATTTT. Amino acids: CASSFPLAGAEGDTQYF.

This clone has at least ten counts. The V gene is TRBV6-4, the J gene TRBJ2-1, with 7 bases identical to TRBD1. Unmatched junction bases numbered 5, after V lost 4 bases and J lost 8 bases. CDR1 is MRHNA and CDR2 is SNTAGT in the germline V gene. The CDR3 loop spans 13 amino acids. CDR3: CASSVQGQDEQFF. CDR3 DNA: TGTGCCAGCAGTGTACAGGGGCAGGATGAGCAGTTCTTC.

Many counts were recorded for this clone. The genes are TRBV2 and TRBJ1-2; 9 nucleotides align to TRBD1. The CDR3 has 16 residues. Germline V gene data show CDR1 as SNHLY and CDR2 as FYNNEI. Trimming at V came to 2 bases and at J to 2 bases, leaving 6 bases not matched to a gene. This chain's CDR3 is CASSEFGTGLNYGYTF. CDR3 DNA sequence: TGTGCCAGCAGTGAATTCGGGACAGGGTTAAACTATGGCTACACCTTC.

This clone was detected only a few times. CDR3 sequence reads: CAWSLNYNEQFF. CDR3 nucleotides: TGTGCCTGGAGTTTAAACTACAATGAGCAGTTCTTC. The chain is built from TRBV30 and TRBJ2-1; D unresolved. This CDR3 contains 12 residues. Between the trimmed V and J ends, which lost 2 bases and 3 bases, there was a span of 5 bases. Looked up from germline, CDR1 is GTSNPN and CDR2 is SVGIG (reference sequence).

The chain carries TRBV6-1 and TRBJ2-3; TRBD2 aligns across 9 bases. Germline V gene sequence: CDR1 MNHNS, CDR2 SASEGT. CDR3 length: 15 amino acids. J lost 3 bases, V lost 6 bases, and 7 bases had no gene match. CDR3 coding DNA: TGTGCCAGCAGCGTTAGCGGGAGTAGGACAGATACGCAGTATTTT. This codes for CASSVSGSRTDTQYF.

In this sample, this clone turned up many times. The chain links TRBV5-1 to TRBJ2-7, with D possibly being TRBD1 (6 bases). This CDR3 is 15 amino acids long. The germline V and J ends were trimmed by 2 bases and 2 bases, with 14 bases remaining between them. CDR1 is SGHRS, CDR2 YFSETQ, per germline. The CDR3 here is CASSFLQGPTYEQYF. CDR3 in DNA: TGCGCCAGCAGCTTTCTACAGGGACCCACCTACGAGCAGTACTTC.

This clone was observed many times. The chain joins TRBV7-3 to TRBJ2-3; D perhaps matches TRBD2 (7 bases). Germline V gene lookup returns CDR1 SGHTA and CDR2 FQGTGA. This CDR3 contains 16 residues. Trimming took 4 bases from V and 4 from J, leaving 18 bases between them. The CDR3 nucleotides are TGTGCCAGCAGCTGGGGGGGCGACAGTAGCCCAGATACGCAGTATTTT. Translating it yields CASSWGGDSSPDTQYF.

This clone was counted ten times or more. This chain joins TRBV7-3 and TRBJ2-1; 9 bases match TRBD2. This CDR3 has 13 amino acids. Trimming took 8 bases from V and 4 from J; bases not matched to a gene: 3. Germline V gene lookup returns CDR1 SGHTA and CDR2 FQGTGA. The CDR3 here is CASGGLAYNEQFF. DNA of the CDR3: TGTGCCAGCGGGGGACTAGCTTACAATGAGCAGTTCTTC. The variable domain in full, completed from reference TRBV7-3 and TRBJ2-1, reads GAGVSQTPSNKVTEKGKYVELRCDPISGHTALYWYRQSLGQGPEFLIYFQGTGAADDSGLPNDRFFAVRPEGSVSTLKIQRTERGDSAVYLCASGGLAYNEQFFGPGTRLTVL.

This clone was recorded a few times. This chain uses TRBV9 with TRBJ2-5; 12 bases are shared with TRBD2. This CDR3 is built from 18 residues. The J segment lost 4 bases and the V segment lost 4 bases, leaving 14 bases of the junction unmatched. Germline-derived CDR1 and CDR2 are SGDLS and YYNGEE. The CDR3 coding sequence is TGTGCCAGCAGCCCCCGAGAGTCTAGCGGGAGGGCCGGAGAGACCCAGTACTTC. It specifies CASSPRESSGRAGETQYF.

This clone was seen a handful of times. The chain joins TRBV7-3 to TRBJ1-2; D is perhaps TRBD1 (5 bases). Germline V gene sequence: CDR1 SGHTA, CDR2 FQGTGA. The CDR3 has 15 amino acids. The V end was cut by 0 bases, the J end by 4 bases, with 12 bases between. The CDR3 loop is CASSLTGQGTYGYTF. The CDR3 DNA reads TGTGCCAGCAGCTTAACGGGGCAGGGTACCTATGGCTACACCTTC.

There are many counts of this clone. The chain uses TRBV7-2 and TRBJ2-7, with a tentative D call TRBD2 (6 bases). The germline gives CDR1 SGHTA, CDR2 FQGNSA. Trimming removed 4 bases at V and 3 bases at J, with 16 bases between. This CDR3 has 15 amino acids. The CDR3 loop reads CASSSNRGTFYEQYF. CDR3 nucleotide sequence: TGTGCCAGCAGCTCGAACCGGGGGACTTTCTACGAGCAGTACTTC.

There are many counts of this clone. The gene calls are TRBV6-2 or TRBV6-3 and TRBJ2-1; 9 positions agree with TRBD2. This CDR3 is built from 12 residues. V shed 6 bases, J shed 10 bases, and the junction held 4 bases outside the gene matches. Germline V lookup: CDR1 MNHEY, CDR2 SVGEGT. The DNA of the CDR3 is TGTGCCAGCAGGGCCCTAGCGGGAGAGCAGTTCTTC. Its translation is CASRALAGEQFF.

This clone was counted at least ten times. The chain employs TRBV19 and TRBJ1-1; 7 nucleotides match TRBD1. V dropped 5 bases and J dropped 5; count of bases not matched to a gene: 11. From germline, CDR1 is LNHDA and CDR2 SQIVND (reference sequence). The CDR3 is 15 amino acids. The DNA for the CDR3 is TGTGCCAGTAGTGCAACGCAGGGGGTGGGAACTGAAGCTTTCTTT. Protein sequence: CASSATQGVGTEAFF.

This clone was counted at least ten times. The chain employs TRBV9 and TRBJ1-1, with TRBD1 matching 7 bases. The CDR3 has 15 amino acids. In germline, CDR1 is SGDLS, CDR2 YYNGEE. The junction had 8 bases not matched to a gene; V was cut back by 4 bases and J by 2 bases. This chain's CDR3 is CASSPLTGSNTEAFF. In nucleotides, the CDR3 is TGTGCCAGCAGCCCCCTGACAGGGAGTAACACTGAAGCTTTCTTT.

The table lists this clone with many counts. This chain links TRBV19 with TRBJ1-5; no clear D. The CDR3 contains 14 residues. The germline V gene has CDR1 LNHDA and CDR2 SQIVND (reference sequence). The V end lost 1 base, the J end lost 0 bases, and 4 bases lay between the germline ends. Here the CDR3 DNA reads TGTGCCAGTAGTATAGGGCATAGCAATCAGCCCCAGCATTTT. This sequence encodes CASSIGHSNQPQHF. The complete variable domain, with remaining parts taken from reference TRBV19 and TRBJ1-5, reads DGGITQSPKYLFRKEGQNVTLSCEQNLNHDAMYWYRQDPGQGLRLIYYSQIVNDFQKGDIAEGYSVSREKKESFPLTVTSAQKNPTAFYLCASSIGHSNQPQHFGDGTRLSIL.

This clone was detected ten times or more. The V gene is TRBV7-9, the J gene TRBJ2-4; a possible D gene is TRBD2 (5 bases). This CDR3 has 16 residues. Germline loops: CDR1 SEHNR, CDR2 FQNEAQ (reference sequence). Trimming pared 5 bases from V and 6 bases from J, leaving 20 bases between. The DNA of the CDR3 is TGTGCCAGCAGCCCTCCACTCGCGGGCTACGGAAACATTCAGTACTTC. As protein: CASSPPLAGYGNIQYF.

This clone was counted at least ten times. The chain recombines TRBV19 with TRBJ2-3, with a tentative D call TRBD2 (5 bases). From germline, CDR1 is LNHDA and CDR2 SQIVND (reference sequence). This CDR3 contains 13 residues. Trimming removed 6 bases at V and 0 bases at J, with 7 bases between. In DNA form, the CDR3 reads TGTGCCAGTAGCGACTACAGCACAGATACGCAGTATTTT. Amino acid sequence: CASSDYSTDTQYF.

This clone occurred many times. The V call is TRBV29-1, the J call TRBJ1-4; 7 bases are shared with TRBD1. The CDR3 runs to 14 residues. V lost 5 bases, J lost 3 bases, and 6 bases stayed unmatched. The germline V gene encodes CDR1 SQVTM and CDR2 ANQGSEA. The CDR3 sequence is CSVSGGLSNEKLFF. CDR3 bases: TGCAGCGTTTCAGGGGGGTTATCTAATGAAAAACTGTTTTTT.